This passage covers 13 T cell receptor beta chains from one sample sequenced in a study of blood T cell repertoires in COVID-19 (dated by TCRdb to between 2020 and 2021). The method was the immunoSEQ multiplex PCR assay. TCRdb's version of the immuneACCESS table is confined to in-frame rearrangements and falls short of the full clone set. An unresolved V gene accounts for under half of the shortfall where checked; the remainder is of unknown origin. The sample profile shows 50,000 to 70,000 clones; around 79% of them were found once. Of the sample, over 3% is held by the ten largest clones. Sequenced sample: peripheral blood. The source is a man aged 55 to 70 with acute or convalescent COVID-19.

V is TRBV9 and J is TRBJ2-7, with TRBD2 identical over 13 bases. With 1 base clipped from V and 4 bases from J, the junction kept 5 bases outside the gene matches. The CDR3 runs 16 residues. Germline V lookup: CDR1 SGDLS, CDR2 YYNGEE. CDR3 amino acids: CASSVSWTSGSYEQYF. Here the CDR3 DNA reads TGTGCCAGCAGCGTATCCTGGACTAGCGGGAGTTACGAGCAGTACTTC. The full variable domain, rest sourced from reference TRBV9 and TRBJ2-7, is DSGVTQTPKHLITATGQRVTLRCSPRSGDLSVYWYQQSLDQGLQFLIQYYNGEERAKGNILERFSAQQFPDLHSELNLSSLELGDSALYFCASSVSWTSGSYEQYFGPGTRLTVT.

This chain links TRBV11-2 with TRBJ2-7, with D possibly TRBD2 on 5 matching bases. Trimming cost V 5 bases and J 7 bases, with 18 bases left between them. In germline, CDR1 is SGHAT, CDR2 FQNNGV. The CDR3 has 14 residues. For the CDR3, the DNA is TGTGCCAGCAGCCAGAGCGGAAATACGAGGGAGCAGTACTTC. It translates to CASSQSGNTREQYF.

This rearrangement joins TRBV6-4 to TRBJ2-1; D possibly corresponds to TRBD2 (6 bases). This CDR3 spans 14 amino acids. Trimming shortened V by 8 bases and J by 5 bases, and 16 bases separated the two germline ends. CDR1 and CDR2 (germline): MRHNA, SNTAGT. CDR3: CASSNLGGDNEQFF. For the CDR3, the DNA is TGTGCCAGCTCCAATTTGGGGGGTGACAATGAGCAGTTCTTC.

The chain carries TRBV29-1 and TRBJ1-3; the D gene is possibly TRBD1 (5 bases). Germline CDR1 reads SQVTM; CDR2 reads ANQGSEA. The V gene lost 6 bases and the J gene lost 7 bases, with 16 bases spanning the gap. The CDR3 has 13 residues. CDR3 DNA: TGCAGCGTAACTAGCCCACAGGTGAACACCATATATTTT. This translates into CSVTSPQVNTIYF.

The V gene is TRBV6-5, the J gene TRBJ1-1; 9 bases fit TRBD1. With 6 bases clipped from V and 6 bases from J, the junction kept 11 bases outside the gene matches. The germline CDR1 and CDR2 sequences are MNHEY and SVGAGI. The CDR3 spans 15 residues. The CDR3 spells CASRLIGTGTPEAFF. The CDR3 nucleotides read TGTGCCAGCAGACTAATCGGGACAGGGACGCCTGAAGCTTTCTTT.

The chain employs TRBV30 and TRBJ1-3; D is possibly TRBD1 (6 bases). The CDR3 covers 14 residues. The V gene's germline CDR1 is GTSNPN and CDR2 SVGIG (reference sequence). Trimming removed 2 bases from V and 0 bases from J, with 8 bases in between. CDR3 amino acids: CAWSRGSSGNTIYF. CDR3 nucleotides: TGTGCCTGGAGTAGGGGGAGCTCTGGAAACACCATATATTTT.

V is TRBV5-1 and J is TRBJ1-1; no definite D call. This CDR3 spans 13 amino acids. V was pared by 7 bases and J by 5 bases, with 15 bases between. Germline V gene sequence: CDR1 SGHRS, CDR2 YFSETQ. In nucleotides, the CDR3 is TGCGCCAGCCGTCGGGGAGGTGAGACTGAAGCTTTCTTT. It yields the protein CASRRGGETEAFF.

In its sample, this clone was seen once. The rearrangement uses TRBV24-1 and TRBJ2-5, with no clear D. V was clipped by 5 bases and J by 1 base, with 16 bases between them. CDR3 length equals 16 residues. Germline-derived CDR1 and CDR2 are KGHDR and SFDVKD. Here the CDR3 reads CATSAPTGGFQETQYF. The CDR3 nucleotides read TGTGCCACCAGTGCCCCAACGGGTGGGTTCCAAGAGACCCAGTACTTC.

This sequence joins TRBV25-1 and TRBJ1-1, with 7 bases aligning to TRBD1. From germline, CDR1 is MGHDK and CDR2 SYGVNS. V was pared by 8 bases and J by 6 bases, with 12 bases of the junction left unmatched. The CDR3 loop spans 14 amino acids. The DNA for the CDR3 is TGTGCCAGCTCCCAGGGGGGAATGGGCCCTGAAGCTTTCTTT. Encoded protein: CASSQGGMGPEAFF.

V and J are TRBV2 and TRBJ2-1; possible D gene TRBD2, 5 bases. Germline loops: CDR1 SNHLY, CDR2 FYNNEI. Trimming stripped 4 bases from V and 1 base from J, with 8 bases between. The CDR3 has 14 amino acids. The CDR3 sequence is CASSVGLSYNEQFF. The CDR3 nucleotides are TGTGCCAGCAGTGTTGGACTGTCCTACAATGAGCAGTTCTTC.

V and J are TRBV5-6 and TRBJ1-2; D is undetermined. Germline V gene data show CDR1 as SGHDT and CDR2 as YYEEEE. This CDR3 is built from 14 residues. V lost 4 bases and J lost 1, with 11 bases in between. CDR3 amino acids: CASSLSALNYGYTF. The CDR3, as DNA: TGTGCCAGCAGCCTTTCCGCGCTTAACTATGGCTACACCTTC.

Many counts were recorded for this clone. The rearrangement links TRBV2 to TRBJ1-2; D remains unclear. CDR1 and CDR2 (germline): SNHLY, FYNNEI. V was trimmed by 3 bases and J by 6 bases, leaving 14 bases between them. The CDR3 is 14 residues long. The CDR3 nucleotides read TGTGCCAGCAGTGAGCCAGGCCCCCCTCATGGCTACACCTTC. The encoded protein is CASSEPGPPHGYTF. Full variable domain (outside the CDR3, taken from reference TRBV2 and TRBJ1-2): EPEVTQTPSHQVTQMGQEVILRCVPISNHLYFYWYRQILGQKVEFLVSFYNNEISEKSEIFDDQFSVERPDGSNFTLKIRSTKLEDSAMYFCASSEPGPPHGYTFGSGTRLTVV.

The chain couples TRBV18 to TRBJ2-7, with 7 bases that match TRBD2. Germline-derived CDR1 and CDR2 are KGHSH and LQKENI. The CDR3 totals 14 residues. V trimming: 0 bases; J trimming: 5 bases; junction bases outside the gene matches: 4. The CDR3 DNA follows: TGTGCCAGCTCACCACCCTCCGCGGGGGACGAGCAGTACTTC. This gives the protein CASSPPSAGDEQYF.